The 12 T cell receptor beta chains listed next were all sequenced from one sample in a study of blood T cell repertoires in COVID-19. Produced via immunoSEQ multiplex PCR; TCRdb's table is partial and in-frame only. The data contain tens of thousands of clones, around 84% of them singletons. The sample taken for sequencing was peripheral blood. These receptors were collected from a man aged 45-60 years with acute or convalescent COVID-19.

This chain joins TRBV19 and TRBJ1-1; TRBD1 is a possible D gene (6 bases). The CDR3 is 17 residues long. In germline, CDR1 is LNHDA, CDR2 SQIVND (reference sequence). Trimming removed 5 bases at V and 0 bases at J, with 19 bases between. The CDR3 sequence is CASSLSPDRTLNTEAFF. CDR3 DNA: TGTGCCAGTAGTCTATCTCCCGACAGGACATTGAACACTGAAGCTTTCTTT. Complete variable domain (other parts from reference TRBV19 and TRBJ1-1): DGGITQSPKYLFRKEGQNVTLSCEQNLNHDAMYWYRQDPGQGLRLIYYSQIVNDFQKGDIAEGYSVSREKKESFPLTVTSAQKNPTAFYLCASSLSPDRTLNTEAFFGQGTRLTVV.

The gene calls are TRBV25-1 and TRBJ1-3; TRBD1 matches at 7 bases. The CDR3 sequence is 16 residues long. CDR1 MGHDK and CDR2 SYGVNS come from the germline V gene. J was trimmed by 7 bases and V by 4 bases; bases with no gene match: 13. CDR3 sequence (DNA): TGTGCCAGCAGTGGTCGGACAGGTCTGGATTTCAACACCATATATTTT. It is translated as CASSGRTGLDFNTIYF.

The rearrangement uses TRBV18 and TRBJ1-1; no reliable D call. V lost 0 bases to trimming and J lost 6 bases, with 11 bases between them. The CDR3 has 14 amino acids. Germline V gene data show CDR1 as KGHSH and CDR2 as LQKENI. The CDR3 DNA reads TGTGCCAGCTCACCACCGGACTGGCGCGCTGAAGCTTTCTTT. This codes for CASSPPDWRAEAFF.

This chain links TRBV3-1 (or the pseudogene TRBV3-2) with TRBJ1-1; D is unclear. This CDR3 spans 14 amino acids. V gave up 0 bases and J gave up 6 bases, with 11 bases separating them. Per the germline V gene, CDR1 is LGHDT and CDR2 is YNNKEL (reference sequence). CDR3 loop: CASSQDTRESEAFF. The CDR3, as DNA: TGTGCCAGCAGCCAAGATACGAGGGAATCTGAAGCTTTCTTT.

The chain uses TRBV5-1 and TRBJ2-3; D remains unclear. The CDR3 sequence is 14 residues long. Per the germline V gene, CDR1 is SGHRS and CDR2 is YFSETQ. Trimming took 3 bases from V and 5 from J, leaving 13 bases between them. The CDR3 sequence: CASSSRIAGDTQYF. CDR3 DNA: TGCGCCAGCAGCTCAAGGATTGCAGGAGATACGCAGTATTTT.

This chain uses TRBV7-6 with TRBJ2-3; possible D gene TRBD1, 5 bases. Trimming took off 5 bases at V and 2 bases at J, with 8 bases between the two ends. The germline V gene has CDR1 SGHVS and CDR2 FNYEAQ. CDR3 size: 13 residues. Written as DNA, the CDR3 is TGTGCCAGCAGCCCCAGGGACACAGATACGCAGTATTTT. This sequence encodes CASSPRDTDTQYF.

This chain joins TRBV5-6 and TRBJ2-1, with 11 bases aligning to TRBD1. The germline V gene has CDR1 SGHDT and CDR2 YYEEEE. The CDR3 runs 18 residues. The trim removed 0 bases at V and 8 bases at J, leaving 13 bases unmatched. CDR3 bases: TGTGCCAGCAGCTTGGCTTTTTCCGGAGGACAGGGGGCCGATGAGCAGTTCTTC. Translation gives CASSLAFSGGQGADEQFF.

The chain uses TRBV5-1 and TRBJ2-5, with 7 bases matching TRBD1. The junction had 7 bases not matched to a gene; V was cut back by 1 base and J by 4 bases. Germline loops: CDR1 SGHRS, CDR2 YFSETQ. CDR3 length: 15 amino acids. CDR3 DNA sequence: TGCGCCAGCAGCTTGAGGCAGGGGGTGGGAGAGACCCAGTACTTC. It is translated as CASSLRQGVGETQYF.

This clone was counted a few times. The chain recombines TRBV2 with TRBJ1-1; 7 bases agree with TRBD1. CDR1 is SNHLY, CDR2 FYNNEI, per germline. The length of the CDR3 is 14 residues. V was clipped by 5 bases and J by 3 bases; unmatched bases: 6. In DNA, the CDR3 is TGTGCCAGCAGTTTACAGGGGATGGACACTGAAGCTTTCTTT. Protein: CASSLQGMDTEAFF.

The gene calls are TRBV3-1 (or the pseudogene TRBV3-2) and TRBJ2-5, with D unclear. Germline CDR1 is LGHDT and CDR2 is YNNKEL (reference sequence). The V end was cut by 0 bases, the J end by 2 bases, with 7 bases between. This CDR3 is built from 14 residues. CDR3 amino acids: CASSQDPSQETQYF. As DNA, the CDR3 is TGTGCCAGCAGCCAAGACCCGTCTCAAGAGACCCAGTACTTC.

J is TRBJ2-7 and V is TRBV10-3, with D maybe TRBD2 (5 bases). Germline V lookup: CDR1 ENHRY, CDR2 SYGVKD. The CDR3 has 14 amino acids. Trimming took 2 bases from V and 3 from J, leaving 11 bases between them. DNA of the CDR3: TGTGCCATCAGTGAGCCGAACGAGGGCTACGAGCAGTACTTC. It yields the protein CAISEPNEGYEQYF.

The chain is built from TRBV5-4 and TRBJ1-1; no clear D. The CDR3 is 14 residues long. CDR1 and CDR2 from the germline V gene are SGHNT and YYREEE (reference sequence). The V gene lost 0 bases and the J gene lost 1 base, with 7 bases spanning the gap. The CDR3 reads CASSLDSSNTEAFF. DNA of the CDR3: TGTGCCAGCAGCTTGGACTCCTCGAACACTGAAGCTTTCTTT.